The T cell receptor beta chain under discussion was sequenced for a study of graft-versus-host responses after intestinal transplantation. Study-wide context: Each patient got anti-thymocyte globulin induction, then tacrolimus and steroids for around three years. Study-wide results and limits: Early declines in HvG clones that occurred post-transplant were associated with peak circulating GvH clone levels. Detection of GvH clones occurred in recipient marrow, and some had their first appearance in ileum or blood.

In this sample, this clone turned up once. The antigen is not known. The protocol was immunoSEQ multiplex PCR, while the TCRdb copy is restricted to in-frame clones and leaves out a portion. The table includes roughly 97,000 clones, 75% to 95% detected once. The sequence derives from a human patient who received an intestinal transplant, so some T cells may come from the graft donor. Specimen: PBMCs, collected 450 to 480 days after intestinal transplant.

The CDR3 reads CASSVYPGTGGTTEAFF. As DNA, the CDR3 is TGTGCCAGCAGTGTCTACCCCGGGACAGGGGGAACCACTGAAGCTTTCTTT. The gene calls are TRBV6-1 and TRBJ1-1; TRBD1 matches 11 bases. Germline trimming cut 4 bases from V and 4 bases from J; bases unmatched to any gene: 11. The length of the CDR3 is 17 residues. Germline CDR1 is MNHNS and CDR2 is SASEGT.